A selection of T cell receptor beta chains follows, all from one sample in a study of shared clonotypes between healthy human individuals. Profiled with immunoSEQ multiplex PCR; TCRdb holds only in-frame clones, not every one. The sample records approximately 330,000 clones, around four fifths being singletons. Sequencing was done on a sample of memory CD4+ T cells sorted from blood. The source of these receptors is a man aged 25-45 years in good health. CDR3s include the opening cysteine and the closing phenylalanine or tryptophan. D genes are given only for firm matches. Rows give clone size only sometimes, using once, few, many, or a class for an expanded clone.

CDR3nt	CDR3aa	d_gene	abundance	v_gene	j_gene
TGTGCCAGCAGTGTGGGAAGCTCCTATAATTCACCCCTCCACTTT	CASSVGSSYNSPLHF	.	.	TRBV2	TRBJ1-6
TGTGCCAGCAGCTTCCTGGACAGTTTATACAATGAGCAGTTCTTC	CASSFLDSLYNEQFF	.	.	TRBV5-4	TRBJ2-1
TGCGCCAGCAGCTCACAGGGGAGCTCCTATAATTCACCCCTCCACTTT	CASSSQGSSYNSPLHF	TRBD1	few	TRBV5-1	TRBJ1-6
TGCAGCGTTATGACTCAATCCCGATCGAATGAGCAGTTCTTC	CSVMTQSRSNEQFF	.	.	TRBV29-1	TRBJ2-1
TGTGCCAGCTGCCAGGGCTTCATCTACGAGCAGTACTTC	CASCQGFIYEQYF	.	.	TRBV6-6	TRBJ2-7
TGTGCCAGCAGTTCCTTGGGCCACGAGCAGTACTTC	CASSSLGHEQYF	.	.	TRBV6-5	TRBJ2-7
TGTGCCAGCAGCCCACAGGGTCCGCGGGGGGGTGAAGCTTTCTTT	CASSPQGPRGGEAFF	.	.	TRBV11-2	TRBJ1-1
TGTGCCAGCAACGCAGGTTACCGGGCCCGACCGGAATCCCTCCACTTT	CASNAGYRARPESLHF	.	.	TRBV7-2	TRBJ1-6
TGTGCCAGCAGCCGACCTTTGGGACAGGGCCACGAGCAGTACTTC	CASSRPLGQGHEQYF	TRBD1	.	TRBV14	TRBJ2-7
TGCGCCAGCACCAGGGGGGGCGGTGACGAGCAGTACTTC	CASTRGGGDEQYF	.	.	TRBV5-1	TRBJ2-7
TGTGCCAGCAGTCAGCCAGGTGACACAGATACGCAGTATTTT	CASSQPGDTDTQYF	.	.	TRBV7-2	TRBJ2-3
TGTGCCAGCAGCGTACGGGGAACGGCGTCCGAGCAGTACTTC	CASSVRGTASEQYF	.	few	TRBV9	TRBJ2-7
TGCGCCAGCAGGGTGGGTTACAAAGATGAGCAGTTCTTC	CASRVGYKDEQFF	.	.	TRBV5-1	TRBJ2-1
TGTGCCAGCAGGAAAGGACTAGCGGGTGGCGGGCAGTACTTC	CASRKGLAGGGQYF	TRBD2	many	TRBV6-5	TRBJ2-7
TGTGCCAGCAGTGAGAGGGGTACAAACTATGGCTACACCTTC	CASSERGTNYGYTF	.	once	TRBV6-1	TRBJ1-2
TGCAGCGTTGATAAGCGAAAAGGCACAGATACGCAGTATTTT	CSVDKRKGTDTQYF	.	.	TRBV29-1	TRBJ2-3
TGTGCCAGCAGTTACGGACAGGGTTCGGAGACCCAGTACTTC	CASSYGQGSETQYF	TRBD1	.	TRBV27	TRBJ2-5
TGTGCCAGCAGTTTTCAAGCCGGGACGTCTCAGCCCCAGCATTTT	CASSFQAGTSQPQHF	.	.	TRBV28	TRBJ1-5
TGTGCCAGCAGTCGAGAGGGGGCGCCTGCCACAGATACGCAGTATTTT	CASSREGAPATDTQYF	TRBD1	.	TRBV6-4	TRBJ2-3
TGTGCCAGCAGTGAAGCGGCCAGACAGGCAGGTGTAGCTTTCTTT	CASSEAARQAGVAFF	.	.	TRBV2	TRBJ1-1
TGTGCCAGCACCTCAAAGAGGGAAAGTGATAGGCAGTATTTT	CASTSKRESDRQYF	.	.	TRBV28	TRBJ2-3
TGTGCCATCAGTGAATCGACTAGCGGGAGTTACGAGCAGTACTTC	CAISESTSGSYEQYF	TRBD2	once	TRBV10-3	TRBJ2-7
TGTGCCAGCTCACCACAACCGGGACTAACCTACAATGAGCAGTTCTTC	CASSPQPGLTYNEQFF	TRBD2	.	TRBV18	TRBJ2-1
TGTGCCAGCAGCTTAGCGCACGGGGCGCGTCGAGCGGGCAACATTCAGTACTTC	CASSLAHGARRAGNIQYF	.	.	TRBV7-9	TRBJ2-4
TGTGCCAGCAGCTTTGGCCCTAGAGGGTACAATGAGCAGTTCTTC	CASSFGPRGYNEQFF	.	few	TRBV12-1	TRBJ2-1
TGTGCCAGCAGCTACTCGACAGGGGGCGTTGGAAACACCATATATTTT	CASSYSTGGVGNTIYF	TRBD1	.	TRBV7-9	TRBJ1-3
TGCAGCGTTGAAGATCCAAAGGCTGGGGGGTTCTACGAGCAGTACTTC	CSVEDPKAGGFYEQYF	.	.	TRBV29-1	TRBJ2-7
TGCGCCAGCAGCCAAGATTTCGGTTACTACGAGCAGTACTTC	CASSQDFGYYEQYF	.	.	TRBV4-1	TRBJ2-7
TGTGCCAGCAGCTTTATGGTCTCCTCGGATACCTACGAGCAGTACTTC	CASSFMVSSDTYEQYF	.	.	TRBV5-8	TRBJ2-7
TGTGCCAGCATCCCCGCGAGCGGGAACACCGGGGAGCTGTTTTTT	CASIPASGNTGELFF	.	.	TRBV7-7	TRBJ2-2
TGTGCCAGCAGCTTGGTTCTTGACGGCAGCGGTAAGGGGTTC	CASSLVLDGSGKGF	.	.	TRBV5-5	TRBJ2-7
TGTGCCAGCTCATGGACTAGCGGGACAGATACGCAGTATTTT	CASSWTSGTDTQYF	TRBD2	.	TRBV18	TRBJ2-3